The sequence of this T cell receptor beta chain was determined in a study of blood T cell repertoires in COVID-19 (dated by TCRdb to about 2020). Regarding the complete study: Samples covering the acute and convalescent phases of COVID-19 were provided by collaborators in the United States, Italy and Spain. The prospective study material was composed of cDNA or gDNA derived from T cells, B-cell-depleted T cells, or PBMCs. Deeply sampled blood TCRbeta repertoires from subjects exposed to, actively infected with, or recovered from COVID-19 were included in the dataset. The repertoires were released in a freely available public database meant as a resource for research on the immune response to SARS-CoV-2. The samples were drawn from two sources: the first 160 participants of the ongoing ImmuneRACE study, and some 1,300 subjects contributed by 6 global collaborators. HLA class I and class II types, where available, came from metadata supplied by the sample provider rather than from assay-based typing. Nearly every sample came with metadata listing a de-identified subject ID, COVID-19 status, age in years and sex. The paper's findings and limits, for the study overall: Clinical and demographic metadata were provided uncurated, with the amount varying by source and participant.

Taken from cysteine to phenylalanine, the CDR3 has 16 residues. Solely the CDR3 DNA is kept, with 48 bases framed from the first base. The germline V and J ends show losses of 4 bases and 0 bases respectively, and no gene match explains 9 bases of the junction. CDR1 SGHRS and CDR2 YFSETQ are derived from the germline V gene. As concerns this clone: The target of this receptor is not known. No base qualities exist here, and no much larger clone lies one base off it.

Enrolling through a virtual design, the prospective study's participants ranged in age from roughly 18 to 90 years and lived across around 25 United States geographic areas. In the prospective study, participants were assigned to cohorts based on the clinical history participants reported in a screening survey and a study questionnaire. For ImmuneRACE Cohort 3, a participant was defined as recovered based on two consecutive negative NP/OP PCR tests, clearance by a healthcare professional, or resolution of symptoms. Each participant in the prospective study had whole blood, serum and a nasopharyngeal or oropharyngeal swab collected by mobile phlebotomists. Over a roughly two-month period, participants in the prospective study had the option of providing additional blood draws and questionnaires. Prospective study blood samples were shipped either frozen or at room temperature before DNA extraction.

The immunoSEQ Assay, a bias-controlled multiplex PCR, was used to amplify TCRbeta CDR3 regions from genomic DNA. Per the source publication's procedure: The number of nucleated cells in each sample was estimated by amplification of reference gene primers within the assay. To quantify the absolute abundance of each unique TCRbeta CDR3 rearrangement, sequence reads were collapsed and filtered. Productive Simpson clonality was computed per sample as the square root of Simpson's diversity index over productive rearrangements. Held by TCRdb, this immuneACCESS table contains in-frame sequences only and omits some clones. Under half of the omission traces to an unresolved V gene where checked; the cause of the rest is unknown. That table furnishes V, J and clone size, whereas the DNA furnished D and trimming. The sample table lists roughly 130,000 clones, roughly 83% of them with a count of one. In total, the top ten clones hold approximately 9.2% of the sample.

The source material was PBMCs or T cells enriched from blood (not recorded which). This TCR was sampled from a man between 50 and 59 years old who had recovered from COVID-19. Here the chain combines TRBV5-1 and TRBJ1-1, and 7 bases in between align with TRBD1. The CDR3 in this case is CASSPRGAGVNTEAFF. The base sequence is TGCGCCAGCAGCCCCAGGGGGGCAGGGGTGAACACTGAAGCTTTCTTT.